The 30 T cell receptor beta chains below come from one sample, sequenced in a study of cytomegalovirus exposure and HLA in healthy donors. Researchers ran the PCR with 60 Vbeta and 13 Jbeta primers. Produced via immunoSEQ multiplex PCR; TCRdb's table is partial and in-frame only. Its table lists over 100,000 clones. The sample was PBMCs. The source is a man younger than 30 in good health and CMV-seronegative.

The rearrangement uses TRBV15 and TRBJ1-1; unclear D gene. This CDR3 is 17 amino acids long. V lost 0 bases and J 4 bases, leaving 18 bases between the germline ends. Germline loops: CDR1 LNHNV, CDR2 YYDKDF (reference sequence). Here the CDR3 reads CATSRDLAFAAGTEAFF. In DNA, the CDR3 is TGTGCCACCAGCAGAGATCTTGCGTTCGCGGCGGGCACTGAAGCTTTCTTT. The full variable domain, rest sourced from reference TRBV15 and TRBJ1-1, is DAMVIQNPRYQVTQFGKPVTLSCSQTLNHNVMYWYQQKSSQAPKLLFHYYDKDFNNEADTPDNFQSRRPNTSFCFLDIRSPGLGDTAMYLCATSRDLAFAAGTEAFFGQGTRLTVV.

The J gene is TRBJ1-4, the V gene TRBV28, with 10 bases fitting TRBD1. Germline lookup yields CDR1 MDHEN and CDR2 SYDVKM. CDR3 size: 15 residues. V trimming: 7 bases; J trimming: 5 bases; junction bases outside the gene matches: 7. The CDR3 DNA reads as TGTGCCAGCACTGAACCGGGACAGGGGAATGAAAAACTGTTTTTT. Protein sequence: CASTEPGQGNEKLFF. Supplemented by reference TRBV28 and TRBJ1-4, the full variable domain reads DVKVTQSSRYLVKRTGEKVFLECVQDMDHENMFWYRQDPGLGLRLIYFSYDVKMKEKGDIPEGYSVSREKKERFSLILESASTNQTSMYLCASTEPGQGNEKLFFGSGTQLSVL.

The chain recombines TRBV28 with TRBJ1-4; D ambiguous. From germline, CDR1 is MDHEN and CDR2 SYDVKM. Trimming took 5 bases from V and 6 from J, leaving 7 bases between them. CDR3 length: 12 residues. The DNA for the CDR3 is TGTGCCAGCAGTAGGCAGGATGAAAAACTGTTTTTT. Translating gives CASSRQDEKLFF. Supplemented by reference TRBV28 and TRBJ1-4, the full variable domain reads DVKVTQSSRYLVKRTGEKVFLECVQDMDHENMFWYRQDPGLGLRLIYFSYDVKMKEKGDIPEGYSVSREKKERFSLILESASTNQTSMYLCASSRQDEKLFFGSGTQLSVL.

CDR3 protein: CASSLAKLNYNEQFF. The CDR3 region has the DNA TGTGCCAGCAGCTTAGCGAAGCTTAACTACAATGAGCAGTTCTTC. The V and J genes are TRBV7-2 and TRBJ2-1; D gene unclear. The V gene lost 0 bases and the J gene lost 3 bases, with 9 bases spanning the gap. Germline-derived CDR1 and CDR2 are SGHTA and FQGNSA. The CDR3 is made up of 15 amino acids.

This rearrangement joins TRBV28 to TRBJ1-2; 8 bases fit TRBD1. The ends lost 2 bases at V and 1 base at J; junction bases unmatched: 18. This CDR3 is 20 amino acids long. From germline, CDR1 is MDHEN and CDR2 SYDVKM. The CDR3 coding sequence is TGTGCCAGCAGTTTAAGTCCTTTGGGCCAGGGGGCCTCGGATAACTATGGCTACACCTTC. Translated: CASSLSPLGQGASDNYGYTF.

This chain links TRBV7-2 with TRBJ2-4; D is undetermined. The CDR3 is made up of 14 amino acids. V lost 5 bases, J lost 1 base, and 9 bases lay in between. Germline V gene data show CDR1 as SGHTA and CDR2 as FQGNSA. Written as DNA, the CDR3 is TGTGCCAGCAGCCAGTCACGTGCCAAAAACATTCAGTACTTC. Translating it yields CASSQSRAKNIQYF. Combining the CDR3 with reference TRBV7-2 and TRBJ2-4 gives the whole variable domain GAGVSQSPSNKVTEKGKDVELRCDPISGHTALYWYRQSLGQGLEFLIYFQGNSAPDKSGLPSDRFSAERTGGSVSTLTIQRTQQEDSAVYLCASSQSRAKNIQYFGAGTRLSVL.

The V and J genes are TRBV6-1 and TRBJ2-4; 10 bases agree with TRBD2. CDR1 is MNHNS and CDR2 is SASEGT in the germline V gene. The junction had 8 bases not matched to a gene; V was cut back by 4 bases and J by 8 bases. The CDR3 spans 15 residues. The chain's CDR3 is CASSVSGLAFDIQYF. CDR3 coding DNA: TGTGCCAGCAGTGTTTCGGGACTAGCGTTTGACATTCAGTACTTC.

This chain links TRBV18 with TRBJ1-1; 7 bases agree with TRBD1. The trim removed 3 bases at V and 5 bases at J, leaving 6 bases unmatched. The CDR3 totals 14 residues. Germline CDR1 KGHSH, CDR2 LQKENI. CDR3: CASSPWGRGTEAFF. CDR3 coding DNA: TGTGCCAGCTCACCGTGGGGCAGGGGGACTGAAGCTTTCTTT.

CDR3 loop: CASSGGLAGGPRTDTQYF. CDR3 DNA sequence: TGCGCCAGCAGCGGCGGACTAGCGGGGGGGCCGCGCACAGATACGCAGTATTTT. The chain couples TRBV5-1 to TRBJ2-3, with TRBD2 matching over 15 bases. Trimming at V came to 4 bases and at J to 1 base, leaving 7 bases not matched to a gene. The CDR3 spans 18 residues. In germline, CDR1 is SGHRS, CDR2 YFSETQ.

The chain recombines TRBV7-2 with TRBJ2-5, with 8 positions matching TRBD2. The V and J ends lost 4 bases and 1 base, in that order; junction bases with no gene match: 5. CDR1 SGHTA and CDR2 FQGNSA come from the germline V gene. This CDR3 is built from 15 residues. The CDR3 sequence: CASSSPGLAQETQYF. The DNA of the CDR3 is TGTGCCAGCAGCTCCCCCGGACTAGCCCAAGAGACCCAGTACTTC.

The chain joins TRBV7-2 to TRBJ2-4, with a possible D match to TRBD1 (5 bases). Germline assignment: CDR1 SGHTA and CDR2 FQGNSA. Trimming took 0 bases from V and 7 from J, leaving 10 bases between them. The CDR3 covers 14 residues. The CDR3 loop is CASSLAGVANIQYF. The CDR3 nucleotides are TGTGCCAGCAGCTTAGCAGGGGTCGCGAACATTCAGTACTTC.

The CDR3 coding sequence is TGTGCCAGCAGCTACCTTAAGGACTTCGGGCACGAGCAGTACTTC. It is translated as CASSYLKDFGHEQYF. The chain couples TRBV7-9 to TRBJ2-7; a possible D gene is TRBD2 (5 bases). From germline, CDR1 is SEHNR and CDR2 FQNEAQ (reference sequence). This CDR3 comprises 15 residues. Trimming removed 4 bases at V and 5 bases at J, with 18 bases between.

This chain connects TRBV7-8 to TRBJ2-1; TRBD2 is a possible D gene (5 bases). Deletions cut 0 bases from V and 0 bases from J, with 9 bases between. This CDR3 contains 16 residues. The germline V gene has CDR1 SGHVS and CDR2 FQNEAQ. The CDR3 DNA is TGTGCCAGCAGCTTAGCGCTCGCGGGCTCCTACAATGAGCAGTTCTTC. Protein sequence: CASSLALAGSYNEQFF. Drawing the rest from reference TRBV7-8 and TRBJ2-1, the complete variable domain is GAGVSQSPRYKVAKRGQDVALRCDPISGHVSLFWYQQALGQGPEFLTYFQNEAQLDKSGLPSDRFFAERPEGSVSTLKIQRTQQEDSAVYLCASSLALAGSYNEQFFGPGTRLTVL.

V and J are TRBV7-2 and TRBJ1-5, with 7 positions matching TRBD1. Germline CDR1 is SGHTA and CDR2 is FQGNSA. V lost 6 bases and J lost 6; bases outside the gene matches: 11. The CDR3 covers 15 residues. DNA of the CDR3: TGTGCCAGCAGTACCTTTGGACAGGTAACTCAGCCCCAGCATTTT. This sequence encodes CASSTFGQVTQPQHF.

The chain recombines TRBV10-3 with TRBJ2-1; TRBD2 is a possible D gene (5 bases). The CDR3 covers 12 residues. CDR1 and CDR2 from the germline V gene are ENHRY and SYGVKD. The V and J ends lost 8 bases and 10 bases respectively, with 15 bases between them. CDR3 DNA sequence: TGTGCCATCTCGAGGGTCGCATGGGAGCAGTTCTTC. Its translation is CAISRVAWEQFF.

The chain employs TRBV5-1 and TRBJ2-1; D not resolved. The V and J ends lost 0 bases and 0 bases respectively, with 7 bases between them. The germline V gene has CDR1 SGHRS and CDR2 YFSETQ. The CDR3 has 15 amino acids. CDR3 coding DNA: TGCGCCAGCAGCTTGGGGGCCCTCTCCTACAATGAGCAGTTCTTC. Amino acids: CASSLGALSYNEQFF.

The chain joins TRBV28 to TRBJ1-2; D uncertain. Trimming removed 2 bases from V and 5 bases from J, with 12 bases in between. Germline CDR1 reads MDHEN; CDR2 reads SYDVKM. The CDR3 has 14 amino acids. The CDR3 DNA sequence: TGTGCCAGCAGTTTACCCGGTCCCGGTTATGGCTACACCTTC. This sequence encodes CASSLPGPGYGYTF.

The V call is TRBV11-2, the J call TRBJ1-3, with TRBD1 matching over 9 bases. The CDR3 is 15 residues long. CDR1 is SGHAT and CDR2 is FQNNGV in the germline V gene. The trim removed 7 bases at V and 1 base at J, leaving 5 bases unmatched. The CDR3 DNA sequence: TGTGCCAGCACCAGGGACAGGGCGTCTGGAAACACCATATATTTT. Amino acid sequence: CASTRDRASGNTIYF.

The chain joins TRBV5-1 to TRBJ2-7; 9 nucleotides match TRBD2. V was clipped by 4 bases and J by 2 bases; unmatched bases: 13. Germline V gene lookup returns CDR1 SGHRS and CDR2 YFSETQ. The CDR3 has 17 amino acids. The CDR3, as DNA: TGCGCCAGCAGCCCACCGGGGGGTAGCGGGGGAACCTACGAGCAGTACTTC. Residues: CASSPPGGSGGTYEQYF.

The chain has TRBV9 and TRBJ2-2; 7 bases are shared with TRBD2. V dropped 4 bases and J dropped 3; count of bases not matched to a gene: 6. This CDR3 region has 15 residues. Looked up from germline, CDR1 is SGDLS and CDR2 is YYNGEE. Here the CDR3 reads CASSPTAGDTGELFF. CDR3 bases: TGTGCCAGCAGCCCCACTGCGGGGGACACCGGGGAGCTGTTTTTT.

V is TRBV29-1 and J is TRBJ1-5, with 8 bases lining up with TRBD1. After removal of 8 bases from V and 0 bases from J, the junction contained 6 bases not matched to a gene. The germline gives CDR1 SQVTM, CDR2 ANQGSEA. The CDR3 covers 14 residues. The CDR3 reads CSFATGDSNQPQHF. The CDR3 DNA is TGCAGCTTCGCGACAGGGGATAGCAATCAGCCCCAGCATTTT. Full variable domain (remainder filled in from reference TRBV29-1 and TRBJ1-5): SAVISQKPSRDICQRGTSLTIQCQVDSQVTMMFWYRQQPGQSLTLIATANQGSEATYESGFVIDKFPISRPNLTFSTLTVSNMSPEDSSIYLCSFATGDSNQPQHFGDGTRLSIL.

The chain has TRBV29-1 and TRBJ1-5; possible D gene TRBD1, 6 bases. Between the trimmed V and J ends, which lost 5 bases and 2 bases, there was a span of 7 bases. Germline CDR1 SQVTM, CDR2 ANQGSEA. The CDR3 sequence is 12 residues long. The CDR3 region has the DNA TGCAGCGTTCGACAGGGCAATCAGCCCCAGCATTTT. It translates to CSVRQGNQPQHF.

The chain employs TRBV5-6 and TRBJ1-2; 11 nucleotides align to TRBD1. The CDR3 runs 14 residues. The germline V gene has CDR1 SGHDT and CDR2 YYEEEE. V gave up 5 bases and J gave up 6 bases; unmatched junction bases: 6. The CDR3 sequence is CASSRDRGLNGYTF. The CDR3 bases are TGTGCCAGCAGTCGGGACAGGGGGTTGAATGGCTACACCTTC.

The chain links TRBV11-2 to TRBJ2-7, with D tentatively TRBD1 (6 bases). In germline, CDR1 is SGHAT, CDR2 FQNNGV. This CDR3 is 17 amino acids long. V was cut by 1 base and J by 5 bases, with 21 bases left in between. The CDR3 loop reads CASSLGTWGTNQDEQYF. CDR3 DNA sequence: TGTGCCAGCAGCTTAGGGACTTGGGGGACAAATCAGGACGAGCAGTACTTC.

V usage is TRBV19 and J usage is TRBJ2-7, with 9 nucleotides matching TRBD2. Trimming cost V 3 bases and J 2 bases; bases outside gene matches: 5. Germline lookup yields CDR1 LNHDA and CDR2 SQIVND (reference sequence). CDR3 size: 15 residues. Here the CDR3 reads CASSIPLAGPYEQYF. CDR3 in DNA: TGTGCCAGTAGTATCCCACTAGCGGGCCCCTACGAGCAGTACTTC.

Here the CDR3 DNA reads TGTGCCAGCAACGAGGATCAGCCCCAGCATTTT. It is translated as CASNEDQPQHF. J is TRBJ1-5 and V is TRBV6-6; no firm D call. Trimming removed 7 bases from V and 5 bases from J, with 6 bases in between. This CDR3 has 11 residues. Germline V gene lookup returns CDR1 MNHNY and CDR2 SVGAGI (reference sequence).

The CDR3 loop reads CASSDRVGANTEAFF. The CDR3 DNA reads TGTGCCAGCAGTGATAGGGTGGGGGCGAACACTGAAGCTTTCTTT. The rearrangement joins TRBV6-1 to TRBJ1-1; D is perhaps TRBD1 (6 bases). V was cut by 3 bases and J by 1 base, with 12 bases left in between. Germline assignment: CDR1 MNHNS and CDR2 SASEGT. CDR3 length equals 15 residues.

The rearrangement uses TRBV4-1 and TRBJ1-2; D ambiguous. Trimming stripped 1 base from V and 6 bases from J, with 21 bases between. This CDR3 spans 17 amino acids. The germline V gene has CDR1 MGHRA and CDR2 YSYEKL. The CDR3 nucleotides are TGCGCCAGCAGCCAAGTAGACATGAGGAGGGCAGACAATGGCTACACCTTC. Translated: CASSQVDMRRADNGYTF.

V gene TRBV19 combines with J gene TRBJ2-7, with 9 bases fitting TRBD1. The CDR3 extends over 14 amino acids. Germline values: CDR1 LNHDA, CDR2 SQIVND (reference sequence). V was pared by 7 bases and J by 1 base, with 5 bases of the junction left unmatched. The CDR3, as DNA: TGTGCCAGTAAAGGACAGGGGCAATCCTACGAGCAGTACTTC. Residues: CASKGQGQSYEQYF.

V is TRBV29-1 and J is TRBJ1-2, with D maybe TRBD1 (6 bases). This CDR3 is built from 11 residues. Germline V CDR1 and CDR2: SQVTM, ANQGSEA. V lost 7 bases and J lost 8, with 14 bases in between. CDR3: CSAAGERGYTF. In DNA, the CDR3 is TGCAGCGCTGCAGGGGAGCGCGGCTACACCTTC.